Listed here are 12 T cell receptor beta chains from one sample, sequenced in a study of cytotoxic CD8 clonotypes in ibrutinib-treated CLL (dated by TCRdb to about 2021). The method behind the library was the immunoSEQ multiplex PCR assay. TCRdb stores this immuneACCESS table with in-frame sequences only. Part of the clones is absent; in the studies checked, under half of the shortfall reflects unresolved V genes, and no reason is known for the rest. This sample gives about 140,000 clones in total; approximately 80% of them show up just once. The top ten constitute about 7.6% of the sample. This specimen consisted of PBMCs, obtained after 36 months of ibrutinib treatment. The receptors stem from a human donor with chronic lymphocytic leukemia.

The CDR3 nucleotides are TGTGCCAGCAGTCGACTAGCGGGGGGCCGCGAGCAGTACTTC. It yields the protein CASSRLAGGREQYF. V is TRBV2 and J is TRBJ2-7, with 13 nucleotides matching TRBD2. From germline, CDR1 is SNHLY and CDR2 FYNNEI. V lost 5 bases to trimming and J lost 6 bases; unmatched junction nucleotides: 4. The CDR3 totals 14 residues.

The chain recombines TRBV10-2 with TRBJ1-1; the D is unclear. Germline lookup yields CDR1 WSHSY and CDR2 SAAADI. Between the trimmed V and J ends, which lost 0 bases and 3 bases, there was a span of 11 bases. This CDR3 has 15 residues. The CDR3 reads CASSESAPADTEAFF. DNA for the CDR3: TGCGCCAGCAGTGAGTCCGCCCCTGCGGACACTGAAGCTTTCTTT.

V gene TRBV5-4 combines with J gene TRBJ2-7, with TRBD1 as a possible D gene (5 bases). The germline gives CDR1 SGHNT, CDR2 YYREEE (reference sequence). This CDR3 has 15 residues. Trimming stripped 0 bases from V and 3 bases from J, with 13 bases between. CDR3 amino acids: CASSLDPQGLYEQYF. Here the CDR3 DNA reads TGTGCCAGCAGCTTGGATCCGCAGGGCCTCTACGAGCAGTACTTC. Full variable domain (rest looked up from reference TRBV5-4 and TRBJ2-7): ETGVTQSPTHLIKTRGQQVTLRCSSQSGHNTVSWYQQALGQGPQFIFQYYREEENGRGNFPPRFSGLQFPNYSSELNVNALELDDSALYLCASSLDPQGLYEQYFGPGTRLTVT.

The V and J genes are TRBV5-4 and TRBJ2-2; D is unresolved. The V end was cut by 0 bases, the J end by 1 base, with 10 bases between. CDR1 SGHNT and CDR2 YYREEE come from the germline V gene (reference sequence). This CDR3 is built from 16 residues. Here the CDR3 reads CASSLEGWGNTGELFF. Written as DNA, the CDR3 is TGTGCCAGCAGCTTGGAGGGCTGGGGGAACACCGGGGAGCTGTTTTTT.

V usage is TRBV2 and J usage is TRBJ1-5, with D possibly matching TRBD1 (5 bases). The CDR3 length is 16 residues. CDR1 is SNHLY, CDR2 FYNNEI, per germline. V shed 4 bases and J shed 8 bases, with 21 bases lying between them. CDR3 amino acids: CASSGSGSAGGEPQHF. CDR3 coding DNA: TGTGCCAGCAGTGGGTCAGGGAGCGCAGGTGGGGAGCCCCAGCATTTT.

The V and J genes are TRBV11-2 and TRBJ2-7; D tentatively fits TRBD1 or TRBD2 (6 bases each). Trimming shortened V by 3 bases and J by 4 bases, and 19 bases separated the two germline ends. In germline, CDR1 is SGHAT, CDR2 FQNNGV. CDR3 size: 16 residues. In DNA, the CDR3 is TGTGCCAGCAGCTTGTCCACGGGGGCCTCGTCTTACGAGCAGTACTTC. Its protein product is CASSLSTGASSYEQYF.

The sample holds one count of this clone. This CDR3 is also generated by other DNA sequences in the sample. The chain links TRBV5-1 to TRBJ2-1; D unresolved. V lost 4 bases and J 6 bases, leaving 8 bases between the germline ends. The CDR3 has 12 residues. Germline-derived CDR1 and CDR2 are SGHRS and YFSETQ. CDR3 sequence reads: CASSPAFNEQFF. The CDR3 nucleotides are TGCGCCAGCAGCCCGGCTTTCAATGAGCAGTTCTTC.

This rearrangement joins TRBV9 to TRBJ2-6, with D hard to call. Trimming pared 0 bases from V and 1 base from J, leaving 8 bases between. This CDR3 spans 16 amino acids. In germline, CDR1 is SGDLS, CDR2 YYNGEE. The CDR3 DNA reads TGTGCCAGCAGCGTAGAAATCAGTTCTGGGGCCAACGTCCTGACTTTC. It yields the protein CASSVEISSGANVLTF.

The chain recombines TRBV11-2 with TRBJ2-7; D gene ambiguous. The CDR3 is made up of 11 amino acids. V was trimmed by 5 bases and J by 6 bases, leaving 8 bases between them. In germline, CDR1 is SGHAT, CDR2 FQNNGV. CDR3 nucleotide sequence: TGTGCCAGCAGCCCCCGGCTCGAGCAGTACTTC. It is translated as CASSPRLEQYF.

This clone has more than one count but fewer than ten. The V and J genes are TRBV10-2 and TRBJ1-6; D remains ambiguous. The germline V gene has CDR1 WSHSY and CDR2 SAAADI. With 3 bases removed from V and 4 bases from J, the gap between germline ends came to 1 base. The CDR3 has 12 residues. The CDR3 loop is CASSEYNSPLHF. The CDR3 nucleotides are TGCGCCAGCAGTGAATATAATTCACCCCTCCACTTT.

This clone was seen a few times. The chain couples TRBV27 to TRBJ1-3; perhaps TRBD1 as D (6 bases). Germline CDR1 is MNHEY and CDR2 is SMNVEV (reference sequence). Trimming removed 6 bases at V and 0 bases at J, with 18 bases between. The CDR3 covers 17 residues. CDR3 coding DNA: TGTGCCAGCAGCTCGGGCAGGGGCGCTTTCTCTGGAAACACCATATATTTT. Amino acids: CASSSGRGAFSGNTIYF.

The gene calls are TRBV5-1 and TRBJ1-1; weak D call: TRBD1 (6 bases). CDR3 length equals 14 residues. The germline V gene has CDR1 SGHRS and CDR2 YFSETQ. V was pared by 4 bases and J by 3 bases, with 13 bases between. The CDR3 protein is CASSRDTWDTEAFF. The CDR3 nucleotides are TGCGCCAGCAGCCGGGACACCTGGGACACTGAAGCTTTCTTT.